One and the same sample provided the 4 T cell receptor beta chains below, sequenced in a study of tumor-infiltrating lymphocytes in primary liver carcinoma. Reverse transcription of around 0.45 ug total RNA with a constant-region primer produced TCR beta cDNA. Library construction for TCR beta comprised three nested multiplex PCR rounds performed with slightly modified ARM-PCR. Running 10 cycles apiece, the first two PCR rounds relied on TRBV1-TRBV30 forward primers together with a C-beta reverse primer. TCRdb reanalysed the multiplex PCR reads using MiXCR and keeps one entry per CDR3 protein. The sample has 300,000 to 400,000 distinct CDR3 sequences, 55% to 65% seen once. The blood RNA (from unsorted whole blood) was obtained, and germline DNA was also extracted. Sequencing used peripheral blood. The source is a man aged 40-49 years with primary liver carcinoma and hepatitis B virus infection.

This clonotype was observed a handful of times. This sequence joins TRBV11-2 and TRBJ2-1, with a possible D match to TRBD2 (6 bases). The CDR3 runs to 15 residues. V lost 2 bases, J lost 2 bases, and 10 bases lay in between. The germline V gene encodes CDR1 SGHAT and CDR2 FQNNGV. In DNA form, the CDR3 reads TGTGCCAGCAGCTTAACCCCGGGGGCCTACAATGAGCAGTTCTTC. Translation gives CASSLTPGAYNEQFF.

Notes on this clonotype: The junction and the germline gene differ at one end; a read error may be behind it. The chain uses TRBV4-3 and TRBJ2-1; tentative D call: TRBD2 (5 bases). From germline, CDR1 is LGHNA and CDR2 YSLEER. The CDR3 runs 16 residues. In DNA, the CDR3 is TGCGTCAGCAGCCAAGATCCCGGGATCTCCTACAATGAGCAGTGCTTC. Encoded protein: CVSSQDPGISYNEQCF.

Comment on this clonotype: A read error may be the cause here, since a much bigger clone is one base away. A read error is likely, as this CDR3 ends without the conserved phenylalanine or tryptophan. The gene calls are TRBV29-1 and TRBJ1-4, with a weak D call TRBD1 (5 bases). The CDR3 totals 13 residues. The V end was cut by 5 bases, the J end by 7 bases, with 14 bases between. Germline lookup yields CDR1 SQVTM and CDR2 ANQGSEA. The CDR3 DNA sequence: TGCAGCGTTTCAACCTTGGGGGGTGAAAAACTGTTTTTA. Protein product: CSVSTLGGEKLFL.

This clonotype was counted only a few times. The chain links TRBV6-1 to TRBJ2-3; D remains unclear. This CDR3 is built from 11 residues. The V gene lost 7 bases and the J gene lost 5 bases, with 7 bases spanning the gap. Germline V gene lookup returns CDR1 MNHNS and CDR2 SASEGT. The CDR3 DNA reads TGTGCCAGCACAACTTTAGATACGCAGTATTTT. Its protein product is CASTTLDTQYF.